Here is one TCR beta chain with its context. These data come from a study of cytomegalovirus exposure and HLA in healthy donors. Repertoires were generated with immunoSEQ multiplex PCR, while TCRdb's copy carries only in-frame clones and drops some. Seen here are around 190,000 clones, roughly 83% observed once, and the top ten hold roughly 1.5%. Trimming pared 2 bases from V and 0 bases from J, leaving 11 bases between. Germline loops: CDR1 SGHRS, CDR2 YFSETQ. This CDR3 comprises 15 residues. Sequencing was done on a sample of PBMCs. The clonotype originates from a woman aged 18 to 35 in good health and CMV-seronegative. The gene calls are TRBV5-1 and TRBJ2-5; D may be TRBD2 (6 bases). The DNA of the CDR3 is TGCGCCAGCAGCTTCGGGGCGGGGCACCAAGAGACCCAGTACTTC. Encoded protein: CASSFGAGHQETQYF.